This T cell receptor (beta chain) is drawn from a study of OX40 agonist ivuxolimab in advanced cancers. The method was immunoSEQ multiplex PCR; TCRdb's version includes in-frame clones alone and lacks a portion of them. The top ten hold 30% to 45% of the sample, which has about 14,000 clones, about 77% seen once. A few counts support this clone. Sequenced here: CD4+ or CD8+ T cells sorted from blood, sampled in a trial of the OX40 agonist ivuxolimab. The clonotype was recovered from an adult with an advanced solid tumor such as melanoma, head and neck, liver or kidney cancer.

This chain's CDR3 is CASSLEEGALAYEQYF. Here the CDR3 DNA reads TGTGCCAGCAGCTTAGAAGAGGGGGCCCTAGCCTACGAGCAGTACTTC. This chain connects TRBV7-9 to TRBJ2-7, with 7 bases lining up with TRBD1. This CDR3 is built from 16 residues. Germline CDR1 SEHNR, CDR2 FQNEAQ (reference sequence). V shed 1 base, J shed 2 bases, and the junction held 8 bases outside the gene matches.